Reported below is one T cell receptor beta chain. What it binds is unknown. This was the immunoSEQ version 4 assay in survey mode. Here immunoSEQ multiplex PCR was the method, and the copy in TCRdb shows in-frame clones only, minus some. The data show about 36,000 clones, about 83% seen once. These data originate in a study of persistence of HIV-infected CD4 T cells. An overlapping HIV-1 Gag peptide pool stimulated these cells at about 1 ug/peptide/mL. CD40L-negative CD69-negative CD45RO-high memory CD4+ T cells were sorted as populations depleted of antigen-responding cells. CD8-depleted PBMCs were stimulated about 20 hours with anti-CD28/CD49d costimulation, CD40-blocking antibody and enfuvirtide. CDR1 is LGHNT and CDR2 is FRNRAP in the germline V gene. V shed 1 base and J 7 bases; nucleotides not matched to a gene: 15. CDR3 length equals 19 residues.

This receptor was identified in an adult with HIV. The donor label of this sample is uncertain. Sequences were derived from cultured CD4+ T cells from PBMCs, sampled from a patient who received antiretroviral therapy. The gene calls are TRBV12-5 and TRBJ2-2, with 10 bases fitting TRBD2. The CDR3 region is CASGLARPAGGPFGGELFF. The CDR3 bases are TGTGCTAGTGGTTTGGCCCGACCAGCGGGGGGGCCCTTCGGCGGGGAGCTGTTTTTT.